This T cell receptor beta chain was retrieved from a study of somatic mutations in cytotoxic T cells in rheumatoid arthritis. Regarding the study as a whole: The clonality of CD8+ T cells was not significantly different between rheumatoid arthritis patients and age-matched healthy controls. A finding that went unadjusted for multiple comparisons was the slight underrepresentation of TRBV07 in rheumatoid arthritis patients.

Here immunoSEQ multiplex PCR was the method, and the copy in TCRdb shows in-frame clones only, minus some. The table lists roughly 15,000 clones, about 80% of them singletons, with around 20% in the top ten. The germline gives CDR1 SGHDT, CDR2 YYEEEE. V lost 0 bases and J lost 6, with 12 bases in between. This CDR3 has 14 amino acids. Concerning this clone: Its antigen is as yet unknown.

The genes are TRBV5-6 and TRBJ1-2, with D possibly being TRBD1 (5 bases). Material for sequencing was CD8+ T cells sorted from blood. The sequence derives from an adult with rheumatoid arthritis. The CDR3 sequence is CASSLGTWLDGYTF. CDR3 DNA sequence: TGTGCCAGCAGCTTGGGGACATGGCTGGATGGCTACACCTTC.